This T cell receptor beta chain was recorded in a study of TIL therapy for anti-PD-1-resistant metastatic lung cancer. Germline-derived CDR1 and CDR2 are SNHLY and FYNNEI. V dropped 7 bases and J dropped 0; count of bases not matched to a gene: 8. This CDR3 is built from 16 residues. This was the immunoSEQ v3 assay. This table comes from immunoSEQ multiplex PCR, and its TCRdb copy is limited to in-frame clones, with some not included. In the table there are some 50,000 clones, roughly 85% of which are singletons. Time point defined: pre-treatment sample, taken before nivolumab and TIL therapy. The chain joins TRBV2 to TRBJ1-5; TRBD1 aligns across 8 bases. The sequences come from blood, collected at baseline. The TCR comes from a man in his 70s with non-small cell lung cancer. CDR3 in amino acids: CASKLDRGHSNQPQHF. The CDR3 DNA sequence: TGTGCCAGCAAATTAGACAGGGGCCATAGCAATCAGCCCCAGCATTTT.